A single sample gave rise to the 18 T cell receptor beta chains below, sequenced in a study of T-cell reconstitution after alpha-beta-depleted transplantation in children. Molecular barcoding with unique molecular identifiers was used for the TCRbeta library. Each CDR3 protein is one row after TCRdb ran MiXCR on the PCR reads. This table has roughly 500,000 distinct CDR3 sequences, about 16% appearing once. The source material was PBMCs from the stem cell graft donor, sampled from the stem cell graft. The source is a human donor who donated a stem cell graft to a child with acute lymphoblastic leukemia.

This clonotype was picked up a small number of times. The chain links TRBV5-4 to TRBJ2-1; D is perhaps TRBD1 (6 bases). The CDR3 extends over 17 amino acids. Germline CDR1 reads SGHNT; CDR2 reads YYREEE (reference sequence). With 5 bases removed from V and 0 bases from J, the gap between germline ends came to 18 bases. The CDR3 DNA follows: TGTGCCAGCAGGAAAGGGGGAAACGGGCGCTCCTACAATGAGCAGTTCTTC. Translating gives CASRKGGNGRSYNEQFF.

CDR3 bases: TGTGCCAGCAGTTTTCCCGGTAGCGGGAGGCGGGGCGAGCAGTACTTC. Translating it yields CASSFPGSGRRGEQYF. This chain joins TRBV12-3 or TRBV12-4 and TRBJ2-7, with 10 bases that match TRBD2. The CDR3 has 16 amino acids. The V and J ends lost 3 bases and 6 bases, in that order; junction bases with no gene match: 11.

The V call is TRBV10-3, the J call TRBJ2-7, with TRBD1 as a possible D gene (5 bases). Trimming left V 6 bases short and J 3 bases short, with 9 bases between. This CDR3 has 12 amino acids. CDR1 and CDR2 from the germline V gene are ENHRY and SYGVKD. CDR3 in DNA: TGTGCCATCAGAGGGGAAAGCTACGAGCAGTACTTC. Its translation is CAIRGESYEQYF.

This sequence joins TRBV5-1 and TRBJ2-2; either TRBD1 or TRBD2 may supply D (5 bases each). The germline V and J ends were trimmed by 0 bases and 4 bases, with 13 bases remaining between them. The CDR3 extends over 16 amino acids. Per the germline V gene, CDR1 is SGHRS and CDR2 is YFSETQ. CDR3 residues: CASSLAWDPSTGELFF. Here the CDR3 DNA reads TGCGCCAGCAGCTTGGCGTGGGACCCCTCCACCGGGGAGCTGTTTTTT.

With regard to this clonotype: One base away lies a much larger clone, so this may be a sequencing read error. The chain has TRBV5-6 and TRBJ1-5; D perhaps matches TRBD1 (5 bases). The germline CDR1 and CDR2 sequences are SGHDT and YYEEEE. The CDR3 runs to 15 residues. This chain's CDR3 is CASSLDRSSSQPQHF. Here the CDR3 DNA reads TGTGCCAGCAGCTTGGACAGGAGTAGCAGTCAGCCCCAGCATTTT. The full variable domain, with the rest looked up from reference TRBV5-6 and TRBJ1-5, is DAGVTQSPTHLIKTRGQQVTLRCSPKSGHDTVSWYQQALGQGPQFIFQYYEEEERQRGNFPDRFSGHQFPNYSSELNVNALLLGDSALYLCASSLDRSSSQPQHFGDGTRLSIL.

V is TRBV28 and J is TRBJ1-2; possibly TRBD1 for D (6 bases). The CDR3 has 15 residues. Trimming took off 5 bases at V and 3 bases at J, with 16 bases between the two ends. Germline assignment: CDR1 MDHEN and CDR2 SYDVKM. Here the CDR3 DNA reads TGTGCCAGCAGTCCCTTAGGACAGTCCTACTATGGCTACACCTTC. Protein sequence: CASSPLGQSYYGYTF.

The chain uses TRBV29-1 and TRBJ1-2; possible D gene TRBD1, 5 bases. This CDR3 region has 15 residues. Germline V gene sequence: CDR1 SQVTM, CDR2 ANQGSEA. V shed 0 bases and J shed 6 bases, with 17 bases lying between them. The CDR3, as DNA: TGCAGCGTTGAAGATACGCGACAGTTAGACCATGGCTACACCTTC. Amino acids: CSVEDTRQLDHGYTF. Combining the CDR3 with reference TRBV29-1 and TRBJ1-2 gives the whole variable domain SAVISQKPSRDICQRGTSLTIQCQVDSQVTMMFWYRQQPGQSLTLIATANQGSEATYESGFVIDKFPISRPNLTFSTLTVSNMSPEDSSIYLCSVEDTRQLDHGYTFGSGTRLTVV.

This clonotype turned up a few times. This chain's CDR3 is CASSIDRGSEQFF. DNA of the CDR3: TGTGCCAGCAGCATAGACAGGGGGAGTGAGCAGTTCTTC. This rearrangement joins TRBV6-1 to TRBJ2-1; 9 bases fit TRBD1. The CDR3 covers 13 residues. Germline V gene data show CDR1 as MNHNS and CDR2 as SASEGT. J was trimmed by 9 bases and V by 6 bases; bases with no gene match: 6.

This clonotype was counted a few times. The gene calls are TRBV25-1 and TRBJ2-7; no clear D. The CDR3 is 13 amino acids. With 2 bases removed from V and 0 bases from J, the gap between germline ends came to 5 bases. CDR1 and CDR2 from the germline V gene are MGHDK and SYGVNS. The CDR3 spells CASSEVGSYEQYF. CDR3 DNA: TGTGCCAGCAGTGAAGTCGGCTCCTACGAGCAGTACTTC.

There are a few counts of this clonotype. This chain connects TRBV6-1 to TRBJ2-7; D perhaps matches TRBD1 (6 bases). The germline gives CDR1 MNHNS, CDR2 SASEGT. This CDR3 is 14 amino acids long. Trimming removed 2 bases from V and 5 bases from J, with 13 bases in between. CDR3 sequence (DNA): TGTGCCAGCAGTGAATATAACAGGGAGAACGAGCAGTACTTC. This codes for CASSEYNRENEQYF.

The gene calls are TRBV19 and TRBJ2-1; 7 bases align to TRBD2. Germline V CDR1 and CDR2: LNHDA, SQIVND (reference sequence). The CDR3 sequence is 11 residues long. J was trimmed by 2 bases and V by 11 bases; bases with no gene match: 0. The CDR3, as DNA: TGTGCCGGGGGGGCCTACAATGAGCAGTTCTTC. This gives the protein CAGGAYNEQFF. Drawing the rest from reference TRBV19 and TRBJ2-1, the complete variable domain is DGGITQSPKYLFRKEGQNVTLSCEQNLNHDAMYWYRQDPGQGLRLIYYSQIVNDFQKGDIAEGYSVSREKKESFPLTVTSAQKNPTAFYLCAGGAYNEQFFGPGTRLTVL.

About this clonotype itself: A much larger clone differs from this one at a single base, so this may be a read error. J is TRBJ1-1 and V is TRBV5-6; D is undetermined. The CDR3 is 12 residues long. The V end lost 2 bases, the J end lost 1 base, and 3 bases lay between the germline ends. CDR1 is SGHDT, CDR2 YYEEEE, per germline. The DNA of the CDR3 is TGTGCCAGCAGCTTTCGGAACACTGAAGCTTTCTTT. Translating it yields CASSFRNTEAFF.

The chain couples TRBV6-4 to TRBJ2-1, with D perhaps matching TRBD2 (6 bases). This CDR3 contains 13 residues. Germline lookup yields CDR1 MRHNA and CDR2 SNTAGT. The V gene lost 6 bases and the J gene lost 6 bases, with 12 bases spanning the gap. The CDR3 spells CASSVSGFNEQFF. Written as DNA, the CDR3 is TGTGCCAGCAGCGTTAGCGGTTTCAATGAGCAGTTCTTC.

Concerning this clonotype itself: Relative to the germline gene, one junction end is altered; a read error may explain this. The rearrangement uses TRBV12-3 or TRBV12-4 and TRBJ2-7; D may be TRBD2 (6 bases). The CDR3 length is 13 residues. CDR3 amino acids: CASSLRDSSEQYF. CDR3 nucleotide sequence: TGTGCCAGCAGTCTTCGGGACTCCTCCGAGCAGTACTTC.

This clonotype has more than one count but fewer than ten. The rearrangement uses TRBV27 and TRBJ2-1, with unresolved D. With 5 bases removed from V and 2 bases from J, the gap between germline ends came to 13 bases. The CDR3 covers 15 residues. Germline CDR1 reads MNHEY; CDR2 reads SMNVEV (reference sequence). The CDR3 DNA reads TGTGCCAGCAGTCAAACCAGCCCTCCCTACAATGAGCAGTTCTTC. Residues: CASSQTSPPYNEQFF.

The CDR3 loop reads CSGGAGGVITDTQYF. CDR3 bases: TGCAGTGGAGGGGCGGGAGGGGTAATCACAGATACGCAGTATTTT. The chain combines TRBV20-1 with TRBJ2-3; 9 bases line up with TRBD2. This CDR3 has 15 residues. The germline CDR1 and CDR2 sequences are DFQATT and SNEGSKA (reference sequence). Trimming removed 7 bases from V and 2 bases from J; junction bases left unmatched: 10.

This rearrangement joins TRBV5-1 to TRBJ1-3, with D possibly being TRBD1 (5 bases). Trimming pared 4 bases from V and 2 bases from J, leaving 16 bases between. This CDR3 is built from 16 residues. Germline assignment: CDR1 SGHRS and CDR2 YFSETQ. CDR3 amino acids: CASSLRRDLPGNTIYF. CDR3 DNA sequence: TGCGCCAGCAGCCTTCGCCGGGACCTACCTGGAAACACCATATATTTT.

The table lists this clonotype with a few counts. CDR3 sequence (DNA): TGTGCCAGCAGTGCGGGACTAGCGGGCTTCTACGAGCAGTACTTC. It translates to CASSAGLAGFYEQYF. The rearrangement links TRBV12-3 or TRBV12-4 to TRBJ2-7; 12 bases line up with TRBD2. This CDR3 is built from 15 residues. J gave up 3 bases and V 5 bases, and 5 bases lay outside the gene matches.